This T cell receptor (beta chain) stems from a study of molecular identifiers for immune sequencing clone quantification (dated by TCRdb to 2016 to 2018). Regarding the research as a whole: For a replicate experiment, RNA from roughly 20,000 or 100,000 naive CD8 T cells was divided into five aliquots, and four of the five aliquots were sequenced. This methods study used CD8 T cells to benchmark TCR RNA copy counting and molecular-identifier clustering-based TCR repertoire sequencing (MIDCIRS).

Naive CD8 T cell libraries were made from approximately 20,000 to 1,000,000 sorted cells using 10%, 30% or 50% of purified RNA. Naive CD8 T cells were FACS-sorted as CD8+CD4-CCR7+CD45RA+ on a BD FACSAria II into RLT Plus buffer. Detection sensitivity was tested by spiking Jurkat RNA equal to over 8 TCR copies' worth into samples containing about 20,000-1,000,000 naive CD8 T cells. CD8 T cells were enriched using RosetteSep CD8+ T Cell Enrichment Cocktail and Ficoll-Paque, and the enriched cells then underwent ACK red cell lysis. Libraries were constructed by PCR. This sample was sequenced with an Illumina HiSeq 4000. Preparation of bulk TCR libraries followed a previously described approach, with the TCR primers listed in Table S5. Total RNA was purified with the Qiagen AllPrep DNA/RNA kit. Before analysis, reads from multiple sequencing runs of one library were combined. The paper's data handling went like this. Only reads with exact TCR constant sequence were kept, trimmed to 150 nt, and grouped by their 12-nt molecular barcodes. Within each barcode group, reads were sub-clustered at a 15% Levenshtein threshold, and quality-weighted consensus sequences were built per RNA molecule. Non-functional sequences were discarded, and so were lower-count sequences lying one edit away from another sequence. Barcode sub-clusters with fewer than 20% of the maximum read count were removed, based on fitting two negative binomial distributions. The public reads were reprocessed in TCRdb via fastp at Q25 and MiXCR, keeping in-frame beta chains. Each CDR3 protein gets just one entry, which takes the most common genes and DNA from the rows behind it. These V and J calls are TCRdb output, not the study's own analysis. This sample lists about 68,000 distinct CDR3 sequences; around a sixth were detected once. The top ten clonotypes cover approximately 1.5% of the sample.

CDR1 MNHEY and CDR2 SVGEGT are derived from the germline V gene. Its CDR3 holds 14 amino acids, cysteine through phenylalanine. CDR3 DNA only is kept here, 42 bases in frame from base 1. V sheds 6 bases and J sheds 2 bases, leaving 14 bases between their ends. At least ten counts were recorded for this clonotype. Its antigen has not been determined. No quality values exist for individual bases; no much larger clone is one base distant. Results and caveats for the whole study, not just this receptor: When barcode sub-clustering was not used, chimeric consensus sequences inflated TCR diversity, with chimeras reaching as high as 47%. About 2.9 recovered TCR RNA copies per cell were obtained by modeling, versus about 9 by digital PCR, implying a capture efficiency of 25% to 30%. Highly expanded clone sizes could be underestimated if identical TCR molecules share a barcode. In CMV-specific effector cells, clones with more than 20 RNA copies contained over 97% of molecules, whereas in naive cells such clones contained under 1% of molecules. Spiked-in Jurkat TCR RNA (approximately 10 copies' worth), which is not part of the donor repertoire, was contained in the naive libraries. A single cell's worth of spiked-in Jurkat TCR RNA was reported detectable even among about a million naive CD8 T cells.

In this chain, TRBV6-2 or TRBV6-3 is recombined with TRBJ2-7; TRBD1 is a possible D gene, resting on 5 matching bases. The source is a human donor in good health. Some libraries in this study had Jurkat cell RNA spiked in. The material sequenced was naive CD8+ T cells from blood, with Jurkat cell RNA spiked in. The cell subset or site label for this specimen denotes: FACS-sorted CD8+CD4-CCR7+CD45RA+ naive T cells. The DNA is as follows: TGTGCCAGCAGACCACCAGGGCCTACCTACGAGCAGTACTTC. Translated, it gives CASRPPGPTYEQYF.